This paragraph reports one T cell receptor (beta chain). Its target is unknown. As for treatment: over 15 received Ad26.COV2.S at low or high dose, single or two shots; 5 received placebo; per-sample allocation not given. All samples were drawn on day 63, counting from the first vaccine or placebo injection. What was given as vaccine was an Ad26 vector encoding Wuhan-strain SARS-CoV-2 spike. The data belong to a study of Ad26.COV2.S vaccination and SARS-CoV-2 variants. Overall study context: In the study, Ad26.COV2.S was injected intramuscularly once, or twice 56 days apart.

The data were produced by immunoSEQ multiplex PCR, yet TCRdb's version contains in-frame clones alone and is incomplete. The sample lists hundreds of thousands of clones, roughly 84% seen once, with more than 3% in the top ten. The V gene's germline CDR1 is MGHRA and CDR2 YSYEKL. V dropped 2 bases and J dropped 5; count of bases not matched to a gene: 9. The CDR3 is 17 amino acids. Findings and limits, study-wide: Reportedly, after vaccination the spike-specific CD8+ and CD4+ T cell responses displayed substantial breadth.

The V call is TRBV4-1, the J call TRBJ1-6, with 7 bases that match TRBD1. The sample here was peripheral blood, taken in a trial of Ad26.COV2.S vaccine versus placebo. The clonotype originates from a person aged 18-65 years who received the Ad26.COV2.S COVID-19 vaccine or a placebo. The CDR3 sequence: CASSQQSRDRNNSPLHF. CDR3 nucleotide sequence: TGCGCCAGCAGCCAACAATCCCGGGACAGAAATAATTCACCCCTCCACTTT.